This T cell receptor beta chain was identified during a study of glioma-infiltrating T cells after dendritic cell vaccination. The time point here: after dendritic cell vaccination, including at tumor progression/relapse. Regarding this clone: One end of the junction fails to match germline, which may point to a read error.

Sequencing was performed with immunoSEQ multiplex PCR; in TCRdb, only in-frame clones are kept and a portion is missing. The sample has around 60,000 clones, around nine tenths seen once. CDR3 size: 15 residues. Per germline, CDR1 SSHAT and CDR2 FNYEAQ (reference sequence). The rearrangement uses TRBV7-7 and TRBJ1-4, with a possible D match to TRBD1 (5 bases). The clonotype was recovered from a human donor with glioblastoma. Specimen: blood, collected after dendritic cell vaccination. Written as DNA, the CDR3 is TGTGCTAGCAGCCTCCGCGGGGGAAAAGGTGAAAAACTGTTTTTT. Its protein is CASSLRGGKGEKLFF.